The clone carrying this T cell receptor beta chain has just a few counts. This entry is derived from a study of T cells in Graves' hyperthyroidism and ophthalmopathy. TCR beta CDR3 sequences were amplified from RNA transcripts. Primed by the HTBI set, a first-round RT-PCR was run on the TCR CDR3. TCRdb analysed the multiplex PCR reads with MiXCR anew, one entry per CDR3 protein. Here the sample spans some 400,000 distinct CDR3 sequences, about 15% being singletons. V gave up 4 bases and J gave up 0 bases, with 13 bases separating them. The CDR3 extends over 16 amino acids. Germline-derived CDR1 and CDR2 are SQVTM and ANQGSEA.

The chain is built from TRBV29-1 and TRBJ2-6, with D possibly matching TRBD1 (5 bases). The receptor was isolated from a woman aged 60-70 years with Graves' hyperthyroidism. Source material: blood. The CDR3 DNA follows: TGCAGCGTTGGAGACAGACTGAGCTCTGGGGCCAACGTCCTGACTTTC. It translates to CSVGDRLSSGANVLTF.